This is a list of T cell receptor beta chains from one sample in a study of cytomegalovirus exposure and HLA in healthy donors. Profiled with immunoSEQ multiplex PCR; TCRdb holds only in-frame clones, not every one. The sample shows roughly 160,000 clones, roughly 80% of them seen only once. The sample was PBMCs. All receptors derive from a man aged 35-49 years in good health and CMV-seronegative. CDR3s include the opening cysteine and the closing phenylalanine or tryptophan. Fields, in order: J gene, V gene, D gene, CDR3 DNA, CDR3 protein. A D gene is named only where the DNA matches it firmly.

TRBJ2-3 TRBV6-5 NA TGTGCCAGCAGCCCTCCTCGCACAGATACGCAGTATTTT CASSPPRTDTQYF
TRBJ1-4 TRBV19 NA TGTGCCAGTAGCCGGAGGGCAGGGTTTTATGAAAAACTGTTTTTT CASSRRAGFYEKLFF
TRBJ2-5 TRBV7-2 TRBD2 TGTGCCAGCAGCTTTCAAGGTCTAGCGGGGTCGACCCAGTACTTC CASSFQGLAGSTQYF
TRBJ1-2 TRBV2 NA TGTGCCAGCAGTGACCTCTACTATGGCTACACCTTC CASSDLYYGYTF
TRBJ1-1 TRBV25-1 NA TGTGCCAGCAGGGGGACACTGAACACTGAAGCTTTCTTT CASRGTLNTEAFF
TRBJ1-6 TRBV19 NA TGTGCCAGTAGTATTGGCGGTAGGCCCCTCCACTTT CASSIGGRPLHF
TRBJ1-1 TRBV6-1 NA TGTGCCAGCAGTCCACCGAGGGTGAACACTGAAGCTTTCTTT CASSPPRVNTEAFF
TRBJ2-3 TRBV6-4 TRBD2 TGTGCCAGCAGTGACGGCGGGGGGAGCACAGATACGCAGTATTTT CASSDGGGSTDTQYF
TRBJ1-2 TRBV6-1 NA TGTGCCAGCAAACGACCGAGGATGAGCTATGGCTACACCTTC CASKRPRMSYGYTF
TRBJ2-7 TRBV6-6 NA TGTGCCAGCAGTGCTGGACTGATGTACGAGCAGTACTTC CASSAGLMYEQYF
TRBJ2-5 TRBV19 NA TGTGCCAGTAGCCTAACCTCGGCGGGTGGAGAGACCCAGTACTTC CASSLTSAGGETQYF
TRBJ2-7 TRBV29-1 NA TGCAGCGTTGAAGATCGGGGTGAATCCTACGAGCAGTACTTC CSVEDRGESYEQYF
TRBJ2-7 TRBV20-1 NA TGCAGTGCAGCTGACACCTACGAGCAGTACTTC CSAADTYEQYF
TRBJ1-5 TRBV19 NA TGTGCCAGTACCCACGGGGGAAATCAGCCCCAGCATTTT CASTHGGNQPQHF
TRBJ2-3 TRBV4-2 TRBD1 TGTGCCAGCAGCCAAGATCGGGGACAGGGAAATATAGATACGCAGTATTTT CASSQDRGQGNIDTQYF
TRBJ2-5 TRBV6-5 TRBD2 TGTGCCAGCAGTTACGGACTAGCGGGGCCCTGGTACTTC CASSYGLAGPWYF
TRBJ1-1 TRBV5-1 NA TGCGCCAGCAGCTTGGCACAGGGCATGAACACTGAAGCTTTCTTT CASSLAQGMNTEAFF